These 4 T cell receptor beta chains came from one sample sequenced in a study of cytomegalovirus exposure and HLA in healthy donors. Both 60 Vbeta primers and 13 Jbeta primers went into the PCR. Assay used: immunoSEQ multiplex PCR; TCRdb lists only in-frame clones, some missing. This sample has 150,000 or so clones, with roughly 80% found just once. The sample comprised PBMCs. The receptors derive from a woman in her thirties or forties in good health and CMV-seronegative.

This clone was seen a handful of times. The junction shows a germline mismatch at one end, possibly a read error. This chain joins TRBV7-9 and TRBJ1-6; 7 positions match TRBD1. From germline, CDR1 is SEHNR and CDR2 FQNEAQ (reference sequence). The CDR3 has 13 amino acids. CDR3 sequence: CSSSSTGDSPLHF. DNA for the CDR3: TGTTCCAGCAGCTCAACAGGGGATTCACCCCTCCACTTT.

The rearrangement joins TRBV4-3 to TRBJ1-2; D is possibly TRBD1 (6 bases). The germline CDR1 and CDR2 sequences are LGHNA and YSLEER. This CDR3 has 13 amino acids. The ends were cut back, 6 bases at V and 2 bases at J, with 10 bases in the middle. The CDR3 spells CASRRRGNYGYTF. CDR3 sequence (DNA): TGCGCCAGCAGACGAAGGGGGAACTATGGCTACACCTTC.

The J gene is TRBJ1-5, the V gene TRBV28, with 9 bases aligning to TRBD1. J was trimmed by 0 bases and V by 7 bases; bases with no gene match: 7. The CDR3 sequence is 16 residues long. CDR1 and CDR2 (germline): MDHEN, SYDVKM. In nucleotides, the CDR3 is TGTGCCAGCACTCGACAGGGGGTGATTAGCAATCAGCCCCAGCATTTT. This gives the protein CASTRQGVISNQPQHF.

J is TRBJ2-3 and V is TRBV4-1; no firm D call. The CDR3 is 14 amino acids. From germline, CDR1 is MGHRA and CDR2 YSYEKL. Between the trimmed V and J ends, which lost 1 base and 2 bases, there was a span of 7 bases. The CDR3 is CASSQVSLTDTQYF. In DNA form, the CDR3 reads TGCGCCAGCAGCCAAGTTAGCCTCACAGATACGCAGTATTTT.